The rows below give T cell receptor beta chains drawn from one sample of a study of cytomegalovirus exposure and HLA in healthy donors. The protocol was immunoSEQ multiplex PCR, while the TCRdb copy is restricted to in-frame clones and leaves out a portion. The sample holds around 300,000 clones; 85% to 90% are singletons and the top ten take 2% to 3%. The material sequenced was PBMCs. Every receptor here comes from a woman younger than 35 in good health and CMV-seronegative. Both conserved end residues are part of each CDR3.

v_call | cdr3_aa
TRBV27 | CASSLSERLMNTEAFF
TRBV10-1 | CASSEGGQYNEQFF
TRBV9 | CASNRANYGYTF
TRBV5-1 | CASSSGQAFNEKLFF
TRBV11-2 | CASSSDTSEAFF
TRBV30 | CAWSSGRRTGELFF
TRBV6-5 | CASSYFKGAQNTEAFF
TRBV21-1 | CASRMSSGGNYGYTF
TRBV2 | CASSQDSRTSQPQHF
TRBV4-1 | CASSRILARTDTQYF
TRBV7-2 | CASSFDTSSHEQYF
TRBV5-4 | CASSPELAGYEQYF
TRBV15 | CATSSLRGSTGGLGYTF
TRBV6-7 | CASRKDSWGNQPQHF
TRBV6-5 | CASSYGQGNIQYF
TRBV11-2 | CARLGQKKHSPLHF
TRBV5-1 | CASSSTTQGALGYEQYF
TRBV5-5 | CASITGRGYTF
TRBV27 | CASNPRRDRDFSGANVLTF
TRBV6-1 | CASTPARIYEKLFF
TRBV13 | CASSWKQGTTYEQYF
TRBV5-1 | CASSDRTSGANEQFF
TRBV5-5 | CASSWDRGLNYGYTF
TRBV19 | CASSIGTANYGYTF
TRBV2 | CATRGPSTDTQYF
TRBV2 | CASSENRAGGQFHEQFF
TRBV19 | CASTPGNSNQPQHF